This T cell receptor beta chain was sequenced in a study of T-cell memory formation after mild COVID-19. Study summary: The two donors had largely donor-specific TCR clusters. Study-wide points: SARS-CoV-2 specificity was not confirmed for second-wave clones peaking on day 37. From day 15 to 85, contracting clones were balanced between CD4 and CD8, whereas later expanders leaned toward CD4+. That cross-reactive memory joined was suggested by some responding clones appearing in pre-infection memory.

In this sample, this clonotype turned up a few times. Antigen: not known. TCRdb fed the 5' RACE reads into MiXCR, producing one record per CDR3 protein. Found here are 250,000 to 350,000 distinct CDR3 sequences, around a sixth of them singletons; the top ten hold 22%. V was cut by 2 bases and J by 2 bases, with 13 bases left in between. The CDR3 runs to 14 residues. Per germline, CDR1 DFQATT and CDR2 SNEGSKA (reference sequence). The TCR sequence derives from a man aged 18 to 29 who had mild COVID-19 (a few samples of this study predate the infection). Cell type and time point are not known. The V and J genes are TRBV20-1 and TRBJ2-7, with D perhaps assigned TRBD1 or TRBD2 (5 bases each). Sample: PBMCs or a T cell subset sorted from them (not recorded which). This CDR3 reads CSARTGALTYEQYF. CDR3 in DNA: TGCAGTGCTAGAACCGGGGCCCTCACCTACGAGCAGTACTTC.